The 18 T cell receptor beta chains listed next were all sequenced from one sample in a study of blood T cell repertoires in COVID-19. Profiling relied on immunoSEQ multiplex PCR, and the TCRdb table lists in-frame clones only, not all of them. Of some 77,000 clones listed, about 82% are singletons. The sequencing input was peripheral blood. The receptor source for this set is a woman aged 60-70 years with acute or convalescent COVID-19.

The chain carries TRBV5-1 and TRBJ1-2, with a possible D match to TRBD1 (6 bases). Germline V gene sequence: CDR1 SGHRS, CDR2 YFSETQ. The V gene lost 4 bases and the J gene lost 2 bases, with 15 bases spanning the gap. The CDR3 loop spans 15 amino acids. The CDR3: CASSVSIQGNYGYTF. The DNA of the CDR3 is TGCGCCAGCAGCGTCTCGATACAGGGCAACTATGGCTACACCTTC.

The J gene is TRBJ1-6, the V gene TRBV2; 8 nucleotides agree with TRBD1. Trimming cost V 6 bases and J 5 bases; bases outside gene matches: 6. The germline V gene encodes CDR1 SNHLY and CDR2 FYNNEI. The CDR3 loop spans 15 amino acids. DNA for the CDR3: TGTGCCAGCAGGACGGACAGGGCAAATAATTCACCCCTCCACTTT. Translation gives CASRTDRANNSPLHF. The whole variable domain, remainder taken from reference TRBV2 and TRBJ1-6, is EPEVTQTPSHQVTQMGQEVILRCVPISNHLYFYWYRQILGQKVEFLVSFYNNEISEKSEIFDDQFSVERPDGSNFTLKIRSTKLEDSAMYFCASRTDRANNSPLHFGNGTRLTVT.

Comment on this clone: Other DNA sequences in the same sample also yield this CDR3. The V and J genes are TRBV19 and TRBJ2-2; 8 bases line up with TRBD1. Germline V CDR1 and CDR2: LNHDA, SQIVND (reference sequence). This CDR3 spans 14 amino acids. J gave up 6 bases and V 9 bases, and 9 bases lay outside the gene matches. The CDR3 spells CASSGQAFSGELFF. The CDR3 coding sequence is TGTGCCAGCTCGGGACAGGCATTTTCCGGGGAGCTGTTTTTT.

This chain connects TRBV5-1 to TRBJ2-5, with TRBD1 matching over 7 bases. V gave up 4 bases and J gave up 3 bases; unmatched junction bases: 9. The CDR3 runs to 15 residues. CDR1 SGHRS and CDR2 YFSETQ come from the germline V gene. The CDR3 DNA follows: TGCGCCAGCAGCGCCTCAGGGGGTAGGGAAGAGACCCAGTACTTC. This encodes CASSASGGREETQYF. The entire variable domain, with the rest obtained from reference TRBV5-1 and TRBJ2-5, is as follows: KAGVTQTPRYLIKTRGQQVTLSCSPISGHRSVSWYQQTPGQGLQFLFEYFSETQRNKGNFPGRFSGRQFSNSRSEMNVSTLELGDSALYLCASSASGGREETQYFGPGTRLLVL.

The chain couples TRBV7-9 to TRBJ1-5, with D possibly being TRBD1 (5 bases). This CDR3 has 14 amino acids. Germline V CDR1 and CDR2: SEHNR, FQNEAQ (reference sequence). V dropped 1 base and J dropped 7 bases, with 11 bases sitting between them. CDR3 residues: CASSLGGGPQPQHF. For the CDR3, the DNA is TGTGCCAGCAGCTTAGGCGGGGGACCCCAGCCCCAGCATTTT.

The chain links TRBV7-6 to TRBJ1-6; the D gene is possibly TRBD1 (6 bases). Germline V gives CDR1 SGHVS, CDR2 FNYEAQ. The length of the CDR3 is 15 residues. Trimming shortened V by 1 base and J by 6 bases, and 10 bases separated the two germline ends. CDR3 amino acids: CASSLGGHANSPLHF. DNA for the CDR3: TGTGCCAGCAGCTTAGGGGGACACGCTAATTCACCCCTCCACTTT.

V usage is TRBV18 and J usage is TRBJ1-5, with 8 bases that match TRBD1. V lost 6 bases and J lost 6; bases outside the gene matches: 10. There are 15 residues in the CDR3. Germline V gene data show CDR1 as KGHSH and CDR2 as LQKENI. CDR3: CASSDRQGITQPQHF. DNA for the CDR3: TGTGCCAGCTCGGACAGACAGGGGATCACTCAGCCCCAGCATTTT. The full variable domain, in which reference TRBV18 and TRBJ1-5 provide the parts outside the CDR3, is NAGVMQNPRHLVRRRGQEARLRCSPMKGHSHVYWYRQLPEEGLKFMVYLQKENIIDESGMPKERFSAEFPKEGPSILRIQQVVRGDSAAYFCASSDRQGITQPQHFGDGTRLSIL.

The chain couples TRBV1 to TRBJ1-2. TRBV1 is marked as a pseudogene. This CDR3 has 21 amino acids. CDR3 sequence: CTSSQENSACETGYSFYGYTF. The DNA for the CDR3 is TGCACCAGCAGCCAAGAAAATTCGGCTTGTGAAACCGGGTATTCTTTTTATGGCTACACCTTC.

The rearrangement joins TRBV6-5 to TRBJ2-2; weak D call: TRBD1 (6 bases). Germline V gives CDR1 MNHEY, CDR2 SVGAGI. The CDR3 has 15 residues. Trimming took off 0 bases at V and 1 base at J, with 6 bases between the two ends. CDR3 coding DNA: TGTGCCAGCAGTTACTCGACAGGGAACACCGGGGAGCTGTTTTTT. Its translation: CASSYSTGNTGELFF.

The V call is TRBV21-1, the J call TRBJ1-2; no check of the table's D call, TRBD1, against the DNA was made. TRBV21-1 is marked as a pseudogene. CDR3 size: 20 residues. This CDR3 is CASSKGQRDRQNTTNYGYTF. In DNA form, the CDR3 reads TGTGCCAGCAGCAAAGGTCAGAGGGACAGGCAAAATACAACTAACTATGGCTACACCTTC.

V usage is TRBV5-1 and J usage is TRBJ2-4; 10 nucleotides align to TRBD1. J lost 1 base, V lost 5 bases, and 9 bases had no gene match. Germline V gene data show CDR1 as SGHRS and CDR2 as YFSETQ. The CDR3 has 17 amino acids. This CDR3 is CASSHPGQGTAKNIQYF. The CDR3, as DNA: TGCGCCAGCAGTCATCCGGGACAGGGGACGGCCAAAAACATTCAGTACTTC.

The chain links TRBV6-5 to TRBJ1-3, with 7 nucleotides matching TRBD1. With V trimmed by 4 bases and J by 4 bases, 4 bases remained unmatched. CDR3 length: 14 amino acids. Germline V gene lookup returns CDR1 MNHEY and CDR2 SVGAGI. In nucleotides, the CDR3 is TGTGCCAGCAGTTCCAGGGGGACAGGAAACACCATATATTTT. Translated, it gives CASSSRGTGNTIYF.

J is TRBJ1-1 and V is TRBV30; 8 nucleotides agree with TRBD1. The CDR3 totals 15 residues. The junction had 5 bases not matched to a gene; V was cut back by 1 base and J by 1 base. Germline assignment: CDR1 GTSNPN and CDR2 SVGIG (reference sequence). CDR3 in amino acids: CAWSDLGQGNTEAFF. CDR3 sequence (DNA): TGTGCCTGGAGTGACCTCGGACAGGGGAACACTGAAGCTTTCTTT.

The CDR3 loop is CASAPGQGVGGQPQHF. The DNA for the CDR3 is TGTGCCAGCGCACCGGGACAGGGGGTTGGGGGTCAGCCCCAGCATTTT. The gene calls are TRBV27 and TRBJ1-5, with TRBD1 identical over 11 bases. J lost 6 bases, V lost 8 bases, and 12 bases had no gene match. CDR1 and CDR2 (germline): MNHEY, SMNVEV (reference sequence). CDR3 length equals 16 residues.

J is TRBJ2-1 and V is TRBV11-2; D unclear. Germline values: CDR1 SGHAT, CDR2 FQNNGV. V was cut by 0 bases and J by 2 bases, with 11 bases left in between. The CDR3 extends over 16 amino acids. The CDR3 here is CASSLEPGPTYNEQFF. The CDR3 DNA reads TGTGCCAGCAGCTTAGAACCGGGTCCCACCTACAATGAGCAGTTCTTC. The full variable domain, in which reference TRBV11-2 and TRBJ2-1 provide the parts outside the CDR3, is EAGVAQSPRYKIIEKRQSVAFWCNPISGHATLYWYQQILGQGPKLLIQFQNNGVVDDSQLPKDRFSAERLKGVDSTLKIQPAKLEDSAVYLCASSLEPGPTYNEQFFGPGTRLTVL.

The rearrangement links TRBV7-2 to TRBJ2-4; TRBD2 matches 11 bases. The CDR3 loop spans 16 amino acids. After removal of 5 bases from V and 6 bases from J, the junction contained 9 bases not matched to a gene. Per the germline V gene, CDR1 is SGHTA and CDR2 is FQGNSA. The CDR3: CASSRRTSGLGNIQYF. The CDR3, as DNA: TGTGCCAGCAGCCGTCGGACTAGCGGGTTGGGAAACATTCAGTACTTC.

This clone was seen a single time. The chain uses TRBV6-6 and TRBJ1-5, with D maybe TRBD1 (5 bases). The length of the CDR3 is 13 residues. The V end was cut by 6 bases, the J end by 0 bases, with 6 bases between. Per germline, CDR1 MNHNY and CDR2 SVGAGI (reference sequence). The CDR3 region has the DNA TGTGCCAGCAGACAGGATAGCAATCAGCCCCAGCATTTT. Translated, it gives CASRQDSNQPQHF.

The chain joins TRBV11-2 to TRBJ1-2; 7 bases map to TRBD1. Per germline, CDR1 SGHAT and CDR2 FQNNGV. Germline trimming cut 0 bases from V and 0 bases from J; bases unmatched to any gene: 13. The CDR3 extends over 19 amino acids. The chain's CDR3 is CASSLDARGLIAANYGYTF. CDR3 bases: TGTGCCAGCAGCTTAGATGCGAGGGGGCTCATCGCGGCTAACTATGGCTACACCTTC.